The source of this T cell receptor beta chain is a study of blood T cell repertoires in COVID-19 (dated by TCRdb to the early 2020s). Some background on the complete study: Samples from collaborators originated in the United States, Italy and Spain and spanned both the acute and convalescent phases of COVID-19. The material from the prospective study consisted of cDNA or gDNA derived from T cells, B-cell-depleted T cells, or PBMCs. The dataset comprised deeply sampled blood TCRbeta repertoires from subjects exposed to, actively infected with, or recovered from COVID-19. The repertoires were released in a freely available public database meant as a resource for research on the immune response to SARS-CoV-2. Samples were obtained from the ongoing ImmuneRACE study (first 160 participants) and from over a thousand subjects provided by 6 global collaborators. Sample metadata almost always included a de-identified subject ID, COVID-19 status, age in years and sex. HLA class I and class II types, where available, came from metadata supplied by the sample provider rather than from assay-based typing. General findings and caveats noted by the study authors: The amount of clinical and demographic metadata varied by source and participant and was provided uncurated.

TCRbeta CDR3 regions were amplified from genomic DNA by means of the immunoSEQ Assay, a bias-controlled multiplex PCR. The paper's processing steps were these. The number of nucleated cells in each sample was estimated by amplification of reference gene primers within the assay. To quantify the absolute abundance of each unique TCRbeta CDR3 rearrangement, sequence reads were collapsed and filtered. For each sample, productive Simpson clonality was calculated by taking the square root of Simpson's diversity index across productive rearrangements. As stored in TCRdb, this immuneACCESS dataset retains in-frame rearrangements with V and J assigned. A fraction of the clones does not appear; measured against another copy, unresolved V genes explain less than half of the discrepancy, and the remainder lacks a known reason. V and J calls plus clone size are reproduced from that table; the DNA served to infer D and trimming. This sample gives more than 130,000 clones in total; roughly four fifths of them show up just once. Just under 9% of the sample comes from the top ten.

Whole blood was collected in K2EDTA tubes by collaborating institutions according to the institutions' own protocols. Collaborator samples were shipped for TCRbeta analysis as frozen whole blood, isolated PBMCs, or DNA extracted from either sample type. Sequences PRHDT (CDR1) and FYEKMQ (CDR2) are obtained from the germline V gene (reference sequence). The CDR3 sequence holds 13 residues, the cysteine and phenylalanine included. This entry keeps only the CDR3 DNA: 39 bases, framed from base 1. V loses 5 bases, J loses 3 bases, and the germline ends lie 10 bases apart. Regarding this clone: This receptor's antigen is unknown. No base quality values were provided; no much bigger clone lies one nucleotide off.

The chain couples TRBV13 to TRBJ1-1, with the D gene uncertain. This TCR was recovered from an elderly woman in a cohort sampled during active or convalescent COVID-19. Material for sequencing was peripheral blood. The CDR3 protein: CASSRREYTEAFF. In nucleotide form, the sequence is TGTGCCAGCAGCCGACGGGAGTACACTGAAGCTTTCTTT.